In this sample, the clone carrying this TCR beta chain turned up many times. Trimming cost V 7 bases and J 7 bases, with 14 bases left between them. Germline V gene lookup returns CDR1 MDHEN and CDR2 SYDVKM. The CDR3 covers 13 residues. The data stem from a study of T-cell memory formation after mild COVID-19. Study overall: Clusters were largely donor specific.

A 5'RACE reaction primed in the constant segment made cDNA libraries of TCR alpha and TCR beta, and these carried sample barcodes and UMIs. TCRdb re-analysed the 5' RACE reads in MiXCR, keeping a single row per CDR3 protein. The table has some 300,000 distinct CDR3 sequences, less than 25% seen once. J is TRBJ1-5 and V is TRBV28; D uncertain. This receptor was obtained from a man aged 18-30 years who had mild COVID-19 (a few samples of this study predate the infection). Cell type and time point are not known. Sequencing was done on a sample of PBMCs or a T cell subset sorted from them (not recorded which). The CDR3 sequence: CASNQPPSQPQHF. In nucleotides, the CDR3 is TGTGCCAGCAACCAACCCCCGTCGCAGCCCCAGCATTTT.